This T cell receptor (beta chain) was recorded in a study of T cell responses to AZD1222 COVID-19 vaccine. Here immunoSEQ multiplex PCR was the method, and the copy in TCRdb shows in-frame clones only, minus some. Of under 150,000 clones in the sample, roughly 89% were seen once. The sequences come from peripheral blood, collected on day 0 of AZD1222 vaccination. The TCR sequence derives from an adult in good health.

CDR3 region: CASSLGSSGSHNEQFF. In nucleotides, the CDR3 is TGTGCCAGCAGCTTGGGGAGTAGCGGGAGCCACAATGAGCAGTTCTTC. The chain couples TRBV5-4 to TRBJ2-1, with 9 bases that match TRBD2. The V and J ends lost 0 bases and 5 bases, in that order; junction bases with no gene match: 6. This CDR3 region has 16 residues. Germline values: CDR1 SGHNT, CDR2 YYREEE (reference sequence). Full variable domain (missing parts from reference TRBV5-4 and TRBJ2-1): ETGVTQSPTHLIKTRGQQVTLRCSSQSGHNTVSWYQQALGQGPQFIFQYYREEENGRGNFPPRFSGLQFPNYSSELNVNALELDDSALYLCASSLGSSGSHNEQFFGPGTRLTVL.